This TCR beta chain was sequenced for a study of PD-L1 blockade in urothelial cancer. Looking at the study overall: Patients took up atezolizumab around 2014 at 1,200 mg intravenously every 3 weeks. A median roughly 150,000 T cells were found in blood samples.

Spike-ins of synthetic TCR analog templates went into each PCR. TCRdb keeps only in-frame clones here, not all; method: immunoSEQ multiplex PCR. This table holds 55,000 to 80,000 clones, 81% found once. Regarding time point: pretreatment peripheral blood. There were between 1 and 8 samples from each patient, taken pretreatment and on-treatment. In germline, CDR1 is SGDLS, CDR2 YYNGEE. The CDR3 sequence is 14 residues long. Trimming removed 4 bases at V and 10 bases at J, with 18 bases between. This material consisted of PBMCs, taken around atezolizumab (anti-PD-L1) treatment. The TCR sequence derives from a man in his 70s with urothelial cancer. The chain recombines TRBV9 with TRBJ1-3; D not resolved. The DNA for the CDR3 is TGTGCCAGCAGCCCCCGGACGGGATGGGGAACCATATATTTT. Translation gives CASSPRTGWGTIYF.